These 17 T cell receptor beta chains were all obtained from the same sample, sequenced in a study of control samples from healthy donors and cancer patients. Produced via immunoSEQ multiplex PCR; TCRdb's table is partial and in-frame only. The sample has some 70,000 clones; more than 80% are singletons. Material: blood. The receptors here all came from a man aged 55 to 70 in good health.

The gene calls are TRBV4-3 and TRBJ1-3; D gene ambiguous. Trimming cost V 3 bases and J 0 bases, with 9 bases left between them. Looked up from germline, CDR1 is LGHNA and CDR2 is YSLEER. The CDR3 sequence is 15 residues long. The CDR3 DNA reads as TGCGCCAGCAGCCAGGGATCCAGCTCTGGAAACACCATATATTTT. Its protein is CASSQGSSSGNTIYF.

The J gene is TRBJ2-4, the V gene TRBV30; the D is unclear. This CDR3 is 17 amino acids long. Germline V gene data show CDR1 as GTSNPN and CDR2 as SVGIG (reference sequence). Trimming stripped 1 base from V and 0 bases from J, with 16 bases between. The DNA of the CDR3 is TGTGCCTGGAGTGCCTCTGACGTATACCTAGCCAAAAACATTCAGTACTTC. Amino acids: CAWSASDVYLAKNIQYF.

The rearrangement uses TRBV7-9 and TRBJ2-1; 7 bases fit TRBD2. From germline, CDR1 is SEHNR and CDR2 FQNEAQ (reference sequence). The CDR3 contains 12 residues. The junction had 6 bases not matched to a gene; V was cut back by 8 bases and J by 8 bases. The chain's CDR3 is CASGRDYDEQFF. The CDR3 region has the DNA TGTGCCAGCGGGAGGGACTATGATGAGCAGTTCTTC.

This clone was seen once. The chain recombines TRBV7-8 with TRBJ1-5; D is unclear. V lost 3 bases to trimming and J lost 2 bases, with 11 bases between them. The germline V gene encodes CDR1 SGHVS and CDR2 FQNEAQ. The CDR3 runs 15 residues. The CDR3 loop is CASSLLGRGNQPQHF. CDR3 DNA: TGTGCCAGCAGCTTGTTAGGAAGGGGCAATCAGCCCCAGCATTTT.

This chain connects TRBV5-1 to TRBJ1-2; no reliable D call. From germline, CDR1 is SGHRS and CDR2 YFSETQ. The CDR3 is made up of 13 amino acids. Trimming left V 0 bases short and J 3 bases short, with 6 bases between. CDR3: CASSLEADYGYTF. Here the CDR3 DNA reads TGCGCCAGCAGCTTGGAGGCAGACTATGGCTACACCTTC.

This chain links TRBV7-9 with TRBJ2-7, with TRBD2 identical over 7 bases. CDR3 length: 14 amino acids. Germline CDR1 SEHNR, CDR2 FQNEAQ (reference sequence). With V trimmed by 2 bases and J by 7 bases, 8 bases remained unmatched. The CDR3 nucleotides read TGTGCCAGCAGCTTACTTTCGGGGGGAGGGGAGCAGTACTTC. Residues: CASSLLSGGGEQYF.

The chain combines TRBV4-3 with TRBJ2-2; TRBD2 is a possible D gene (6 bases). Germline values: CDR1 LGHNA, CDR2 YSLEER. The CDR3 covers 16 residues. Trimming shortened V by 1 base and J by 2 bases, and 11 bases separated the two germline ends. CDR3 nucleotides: TGCGCCAGCAGCCAAGCGGGCGGACTAAACACCGGGGAGCTGTTTTTT. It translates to CASSQAGGLNTGELFF.

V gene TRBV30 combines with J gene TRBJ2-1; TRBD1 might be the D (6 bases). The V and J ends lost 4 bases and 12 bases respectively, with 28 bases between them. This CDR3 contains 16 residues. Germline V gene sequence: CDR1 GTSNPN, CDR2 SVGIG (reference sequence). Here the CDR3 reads CAWIDSGTQFLHGQFF. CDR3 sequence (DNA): TGTGCCTGGATCGATTCCGGGACACAGTTCCTCCATGGGCAGTTCTTC.

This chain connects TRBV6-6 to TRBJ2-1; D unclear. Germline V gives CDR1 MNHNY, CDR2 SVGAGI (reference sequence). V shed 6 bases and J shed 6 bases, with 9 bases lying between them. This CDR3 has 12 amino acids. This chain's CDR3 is CASSPYSNEQFF. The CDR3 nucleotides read TGTGCCAGCAGCCCTTATAGCAATGAGCAGTTCTTC.

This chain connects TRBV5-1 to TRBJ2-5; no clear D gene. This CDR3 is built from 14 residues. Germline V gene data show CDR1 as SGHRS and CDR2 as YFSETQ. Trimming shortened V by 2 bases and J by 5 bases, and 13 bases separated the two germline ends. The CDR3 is CASSFRASDETQYF. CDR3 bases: TGCGCCAGCAGCTTTAGGGCCAGTGATGAGACCCAGTACTTC. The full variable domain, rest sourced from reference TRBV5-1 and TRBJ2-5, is KAGVTQTPRYLIKTRGQQVTLSCSPISGHRSVSWYQQTPGQGLQFLFEYFSETQRNKGNFPGRFSGRQFSNSRSEMNVSTLELGDSALYLCASSFRASDETQYFGPGTRLLVL.

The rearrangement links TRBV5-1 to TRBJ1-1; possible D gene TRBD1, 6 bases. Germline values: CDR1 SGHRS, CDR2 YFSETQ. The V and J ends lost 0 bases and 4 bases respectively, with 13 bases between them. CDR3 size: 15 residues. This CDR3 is CASSLAAGAPTEAFF. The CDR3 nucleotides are TGCGCCAGCAGCTTGGCGGCGGGGGCCCCCACTGAAGCTTTCTTT.

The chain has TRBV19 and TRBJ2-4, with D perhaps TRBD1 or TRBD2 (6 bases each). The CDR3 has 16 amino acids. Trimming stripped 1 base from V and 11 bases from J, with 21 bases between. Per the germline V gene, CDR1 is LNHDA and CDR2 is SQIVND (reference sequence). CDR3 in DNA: TGTGCCAGTAGTATAGGGGGGGCCATTTCGGCTAGGGTTCAGTACTTC. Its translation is CASSIGGAISARVQYF. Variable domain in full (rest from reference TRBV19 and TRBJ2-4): DGGITQSPKYLFRKEGQNVTLSCEQNLNHDAMYWYRQDPGQGLRLIYYSQIVNDFQKGDIAEGYSVSREKKESFPLTVTSAQKNPTAFYLCASSIGGAISARVQYFGAGTRLSVL.

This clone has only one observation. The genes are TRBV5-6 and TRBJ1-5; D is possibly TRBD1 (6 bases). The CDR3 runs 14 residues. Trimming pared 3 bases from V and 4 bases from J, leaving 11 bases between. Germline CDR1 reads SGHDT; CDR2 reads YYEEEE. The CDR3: CASSSRDTNQPQHF. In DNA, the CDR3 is TGTGCCAGCAGCTCACGGGACACAAATCAGCCCCAGCATTTT.

DNA of the CDR3: TGCAGTGCTAGTTCAAGTATGAACACTGAAGCTTTCTTT. Its translation: CSASSSMNTEAFF. V is TRBV20-1 and J is TRBJ1-1; no definite D call. V was pared by 3 bases and J by 0 bases, with 8 bases between. Germline loops: CDR1 DFQATT, CDR2 SNEGSKA (reference sequence). The CDR3 spans 13 residues.

CDR3 region: CASSPSPGQGPGELFF. The DNA of the CDR3 is TGTGCCAGCAGTCCCTCCCCGGGACAGGGGCCCGGGGAGCTGTTTTTT. The V call is TRBV28, the J call TRBJ2-2; 10 bases map to TRBD1. Losses at the gene ends were 5 bases for V and 6 bases for J; bases not matched to a gene: 9. This CDR3 spans 16 amino acids. Germline CDR1 is MDHEN and CDR2 is SYDVKM. Full variable domain (remainder filled in from reference TRBV28 and TRBJ2-2): DVKVTQSSRYLVKRTGEKVFLECVQDMDHENMFWYRQDPGLGLRLIYFSYDVKMKEKGDIPEGYSVSREKKERFSLILESASTNQTSMYLCASSPSPGQGPGELFFGEGSRLTVL.

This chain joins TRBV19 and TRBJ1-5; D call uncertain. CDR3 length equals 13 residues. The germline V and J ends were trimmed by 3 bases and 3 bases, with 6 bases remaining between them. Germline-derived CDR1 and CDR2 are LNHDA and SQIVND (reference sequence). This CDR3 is CASSIMDNQPQHF. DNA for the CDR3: TGTGCCAGTAGTATTATGGACAATCAGCCCCAGCATTTT.

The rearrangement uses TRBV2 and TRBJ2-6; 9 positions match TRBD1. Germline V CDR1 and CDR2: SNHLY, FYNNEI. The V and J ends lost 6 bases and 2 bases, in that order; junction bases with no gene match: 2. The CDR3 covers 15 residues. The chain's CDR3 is CASSDRGTGANVLTF. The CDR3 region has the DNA TGTGCCAGCAGCGACAGGGGGACTGGGGCCAACGTCCTGACTTTC.